The 18 T cell receptor beta chains presented below share a single source sample, sequenced in a study of T cells after yellow fever vaccination. TCRdb analysed the 5' RACE reads with MiXCR anew, one entry per CDR3 protein. Of 200,000 or so distinct CDR3 sequences listed, around 6.7% are singletons. This material consisted of CD4+ T cells sorted from PBMCs, taken on the day of the yellow fever booster vaccination. The receptors originated from a man aged 25-45 years who received the YFV17D yellow fever vaccine.

At least ten counts were recorded for this clonotype. The chain combines TRBV5-4 with TRBJ1-1; 7 bases align to TRBD1. The CDR3 is 14 residues long. Looked up from germline, CDR1 is SGHNT and CDR2 is YYREEE (reference sequence). The V segment lost 2 bases and the J segment 0 bases; nucleotides outside the gene matches: 1. Here the CDR3 DNA reads TGTGCCAGCAGCTTAGGGACAGTGAACACTGAAGCTTTCTTT. Translating gives CASSLGTVNTEAFF.

The table lists this clonotype with a few counts. DNA of the CDR3: TGTGCCAGCAGCCTACGACAGGTCGACGGCTACACCTTC. Translated: CASSLRQVDGYTF. The V gene is TRBV7-2, the J gene TRBJ1-2, with D tentatively TRBD1 (6 bases). The CDR3 covers 13 residues. V was trimmed by 5 bases and J by 8 bases, leaving 15 bases between them. CDR1 SGHTA and CDR2 FQGNSA come from the germline V gene.

This clonotype was counted a few times. The chain carries TRBV2 and TRBJ2-5; D perhaps matches TRBD1 (5 bases). V was shortened by 2 bases and J by 3 bases, with 10 bases between the two germline ends. The CDR3 totals 14 residues. The germline V gene encodes CDR1 SNHLY and CDR2 FYNNEI. CDR3 residues: CASSERSTEETQYF. The CDR3 nucleotides are TGTGCCAGCAGTGAAAGATCGACAGAAGAGACCCAGTACTTC.

This clonotype was picked up a small number of times. No DNA is shown, since the ends of the CDR3 on it are uncertain; the CDR3 is the one TCRdb lists. The chain recombines TRBV7-8 with TRBJ2-7; the table names TRBD2, a call not compared with the DNA. The CDR3 is 14 residues long, counting both termini. The germline gives CDR1 SGHVS, CDR2 FQNEAQ. CDR3 protein: CASSQLVGLGAGDF.

This clonotype has a handful of counts. The rearrangement uses TRBV5-1 and TRBJ2-2; TRBD1 matches 9 bases. CDR3 size: 15 residues. Trimming cost V 8 bases and J 1 base; bases outside gene matches: 6. Germline V gene lookup returns CDR1 SGHRS and CDR2 YFSETQ. CDR3: CASRTGDLNTGELFF. The CDR3, as DNA: TGCGCCAGTCGGACAGGGGACTTGAACACCGGGGAGCTGTTTTTT.

The chain uses TRBV7-2 and TRBJ2-1; TRBD1 matches at 7 bases. The CDR3 runs to 12 residues. J gave up 10 bases and V 5 bases, and 5 bases lay outside the gene matches. Germline CDR1 and CDR2: SGHTA and FQGNSA. This CDR3 is CASSRDRGEQFF. CDR3 bases: TGTGCCAGCAGCCGGGACAGAGGGGAGCAGTTCTTC.

This clonotype has just a few counts. The rearrangement uses TRBV5-1 and TRBJ2-5, with D maybe TRBD2 (5 bases). V shed 4 bases and J shed 1 base, with 17 bases lying between them. CDR1 and CDR2 (germline): SGHRS, YFSETQ. The CDR3 has 16 residues. The CDR3 loop is CASSAGGGPTQETQYF. CDR3 nucleotide sequence: TGCGCCAGCAGCGCCGGAGGCGGACCGACCCAAGAGACCCAGTACTTC.

This clonotype was found many times. The chain couples TRBV7-2 to TRBJ2-7, with D perhaps matching TRBD2 (6 bases). Trimming took off 0 bases at V and 4 bases at J, with 10 bases between the two ends. The germline V gene encodes CDR1 SGHTA and CDR2 FQGNSA. The CDR3 has 14 residues. In DNA form, the CDR3 reads TGTGCCAGCAGCTTAGCGCCGGGGACTTACGAGCAGTACTTC. Its protein is CASSLAPGTYEQYF. Using reference TRBV7-2 and TRBJ2-7 for the parts outside the CDR3, the full variable domain is GAGVSQSPSNKVTEKGKDVELRCDPISGHTALYWYRQSLGQGLEFLIYFQGNSAPDKSGLPSDRFSAERTGGSVSTLTIQRTQQEDSAVYLCASSLAPGTYEQYFGPGTRLTVT.

This clonotype has ten or more counts. The chain joins TRBV19 to TRBJ2-3, with 8 bases matching TRBD1. V gave up 6 bases and J gave up 3 bases; unmatched junction bases: 11. CDR1 and CDR2 (germline): LNHDA, SQIVND (reference sequence). The CDR3 runs to 16 residues. DNA for the CDR3: TGTGCCAGTAGACCCAGCGACAGGGGCCTTACAGATACGCAGTATTTT. This translates into CASRPSDRGLTDTQYF.

This clonotype was detected a few times. The chain recombines TRBV24-1 with TRBJ2-5, with 8 bases lining up with TRBD2. The CDR3 totals 15 residues. Germline V gives CDR1 KGHDR, CDR2 SFDVKD. V shed 5 bases and J 2 bases; nucleotides not matched to a gene: 6. CDR3 region: CATSGASGGQETQYF. The CDR3 DNA reads as TGTGCCACCAGTGGGGCCAGCGGGGGTCAAGAGACCCAGTACTTC.

Ten or more counts support this clonotype. The genes are TRBV5-6 and TRBJ2-3; TRBD2 is a possible D gene (5 bases). CDR1 is SGHDT, CDR2 YYEEEE, per germline. This CDR3 comprises 13 residues. Trimming left V 1 base short and J 6 bases short, with 9 bases between. The CDR3 DNA reads TGTGCCAGCAGCTTGACGCGAGGGGATACGCAGTATTTT. Translation gives CASSLTRGDTQYF.

This clonotype occurred a few times. V usage is TRBV5-4 and J usage is TRBJ2-7; D is perhaps TRBD2 (6 bases). Germline CDR1 is SGHNT and CDR2 is YYREEE (reference sequence). Trimming left V 0 bases short and J 0 bases short, with 10 bases between. The CDR3 totals 15 residues. CDR3 amino acids: CASSLGAGVSYEQYF. The DNA of the CDR3 is TGTGCCAGCAGCTTGGGAGCGGGCGTCTCCTACGAGCAGTACTTC.

This clonotype was observed many times. This chain uses TRBV20-1 with TRBJ2-1; the D call may be TRBD1 or TRBD2 (5 bases each). V dropped 2 bases and J dropped 4 bases, with 21 bases sitting between them. The CDR3 covers 17 residues. Germline V gives CDR1 DFQATT, CDR2 SNEGSKA (reference sequence). The CDR3 loop reads CSARLISGTVSYNEQFF. In nucleotides, the CDR3 is TGCAGTGCTAGATTAATATCTGGGACCGTCTCTTACAATGAGCAGTTCTTC.

In this sample, this clonotype turned up many times. The CDR3 end shows no conserved phenylalanine or tryptophan, and so a read error is likely. It is unclear where the CDR3 begins or ends on the DNA, so no DNA is shown, and the CDR3 is as TCRdb lists it. V usage is TRBV7-6 and J usage is TRBJ2-7. The CDR3 is 8 amino acids in total, end residues counted. Germline loops: CDR1 SGHVS, CDR2 FNYEAQ. The CDR3: CASSSGTI.

This clonotype was found many times. The chain carries TRBV12-3 or TRBV12-4 and TRBJ2-5; 10 positions agree with TRBD1. V trimming: 5 bases; J trimming: 5 bases; junction bases outside the gene matches: 11. CDR3 length equals 16 residues. The CDR3 nucleotides read TGTGCCAGCAGTATACCGGACAGGGGGAGCGTTGAGACCCAGTACTTC. Protein: CASSIPDRGSVETQYF.

This clonotype has a handful of counts. This chain uses TRBV5-1 with TRBJ2-3; 8 bases line up with TRBD2. Germline-derived CDR1 and CDR2 are SGHRS and YFSETQ. J gave up 7 bases and V 2 bases, and 9 bases lay outside the gene matches. The CDR3 sequence is 15 residues long. In DNA form, the CDR3 reads TGCGCCAGCAGCTTTAGCGGGGAGTCCCCAAATACGCAGTATTTT. Its translation is CASSFSGESPNTQYF.

This clonotype came up a few times. The chain joins TRBV7-2 to TRBJ2-3; TRBD2 is a possible D gene (5 bases). Germline CDR1 SGHTA, CDR2 FQGNSA. The CDR3 runs 12 residues. Between the trimmed V and J ends, which lost 5 bases and 9 bases, there was a span of 12 bases. The chain's CDR3 is CASSPPGKTQYF. Here the CDR3 DNA reads TGTGCCAGCAGCCCGCCGGGGAAGACGCAGTATTTT.

The chain joins TRBV27 to TRBJ2-6, with D uncertain. This CDR3 comprises 15 residues. Germline V lookup: CDR1 MNHEY, CDR2 SMNVEV (reference sequence). The V and J ends lost 9 bases and 1 base respectively, with 13 bases between them. CDR3 sequence (DNA): TGTGCCAGTGGACCCCTCGGTTCTGGGGCCAACGTCCTGACTTTC. Its protein is CASGPLGSGANVLTF. Filled out from reference TRBV27 and TRBJ2-6, the complete variable domain reads EAQVTQNPRYLITVTGKKLTVTCSQNMNHEYMSWYRQDPGLGLRQIYYSMNVEVTDKGDVPEGYKVSRKEKRNFPLILESPSPNQTSLYFCASGPLGSGANVLTFGAGSRLTVL.